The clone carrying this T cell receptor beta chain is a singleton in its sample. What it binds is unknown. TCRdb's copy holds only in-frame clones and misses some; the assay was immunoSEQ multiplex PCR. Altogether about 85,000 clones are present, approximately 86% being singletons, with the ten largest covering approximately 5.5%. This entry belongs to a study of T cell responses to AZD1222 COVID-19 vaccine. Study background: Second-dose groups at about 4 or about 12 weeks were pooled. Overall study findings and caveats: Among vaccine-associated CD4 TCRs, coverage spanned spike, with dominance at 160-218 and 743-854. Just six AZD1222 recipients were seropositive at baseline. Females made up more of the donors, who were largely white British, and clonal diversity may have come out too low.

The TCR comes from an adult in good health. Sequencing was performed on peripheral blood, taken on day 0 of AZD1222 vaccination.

The DNA of the CDR3 is TGTGCCAGCAGTCTCAGGGGGCAGCCCCAGCATTTT. Protein sequence: CASSLRGQPQHF. This chain joins TRBV27 and TRBJ1-5; TRBD1 agrees at 7 bases. In germline, CDR1 is MNHEY, CDR2 SMNVEV (reference sequence). This CDR3 contains 12 residues. V dropped 5 bases and J dropped 7; count of bases not matched to a gene: 2.